Sequencing of this T cell receptor beta chain was carried out in a study of T cells after posttransplantation cyclophosphamide. Notes on the study in general: Donor CD8+ memory clones often dominated recipient blood repertoires at later times.

This CDR3 spans 14 amino acids. V shed 4 bases and J shed 2 bases, with 10 bases lying between them. The V gene's germline CDR1 is SGHRS and CDR2 YFSETQ. This table comes from immunoSEQ multiplex PCR, and its TCRdb copy is limited to in-frame clones, with some not included. The sample lists about 37,000 clones, none appearing once, the ten largest making up around 5.9%. For this clone: Its target is not known.

The sequenced sample was PBMCs. The TCR comes from a man in his thirties or forties in good health and a related stem cell transplant donor. V usage is TRBV5-1 and J usage is TRBJ2-1, with unresolved D. The CDR3: CASSEVQPYNEQFF. The CDR3 DNA follows: TGCGCCAGCAGCGAGGTACAGCCCTACAATGAGCAGTTCTTC.